The rows below give T cell receptor beta chains drawn from one sample of a study of blood T cell repertoires in COVID-19. Profiling relied on immunoSEQ multiplex PCR, and the TCRdb table lists in-frame clones only, not all of them. Of around 290,000 clones listed, around 90% are singletons. Sample: PBMCs or T cells enriched from blood (not recorded which). These TCRs come from a woman aged 25 to 39 who had recovered from COVID-19. CDR3s leave out the opening cysteine and the closing phenylalanine or tryptophan. The size field is filled for only some rows; it gives once, few, many or a size class.

NA TRBV11-2 ASSFHDRGGTDTQY
NA TRBV7-9 ASSLSVKSGYGYT
NA TRBV27 ASSFVAGLGNEQF
NA TRBV5-3 ARSLALGLNSNQPQH
NA TRBV28 ASSHDVDTNYGYT
NA TRBV9 ASSVGAGGPYEQY
once TRBV18 ASSPDRSTYEQY
NA TRBV5-1 ASTIFQGTEAF
NA TRBV24-1 ATSGGRASF
NA TRBV19 ASKELRNTEAF
NA TRBV25-1 ASTPRNLQETQY
NA TRBV19 ASSMRVNYGYT
NA TRBV7-2 ASSLVWGRSQDTQY
few TRBV7-9 ASSLEVGAGGNEQY
NA TRBV5-4 ASSVQLDTTYEQY
NA TRBV12-3/TRBV12-4 ASSLDQGQPLH
few TRBV7-9 ASSLTAETAGAYGYT
once TRBV28 ASSLIGKNTEAF
NA TRBV7-3 ASSLIRGRGITDTQY
NA TRBV2 ASSKDRYNNQPQH
NA TRBV5-1 ASSATGSSYEQY
NA TRBV12-3/TRBV12-4 ASSQQPDTQY
NA TRBV27 ASAAGGGGETQY
NA TRBV3-1/TRBV3-2 ASSPHRTGNTEAF
once TRBV20-1 SASVWSGRGQINSPLH
NA TRBV6-1 ASSEATAGNTIY
NA TRBV15 ATSRDGAGGPGETQY
NA TRBV5-1 ASSLVGGTSARYEQY
NA TRBV7-8 ASSLVLNTEAF
NA TRBV6-5 ASSNTIGGGGYT
NA TRBV27 ASGRLAGLSYEQY
NA TRBV11-3 ASSLEGQGTRGEKLF
NA TRBV27 ASSFNRGEAF
few TRBV18 ASSEGAVSNQPQH
NA TRBV4-1 ASSTPGTGTPQPQH
NA TRBV5-1 ASSSGVSYEQY
NA TRBV12-3/TRBV12-4 ASSFDRGSEQY
NA TRBV27 ASSLRLAGVTAETQY
once TRBV7-3 ASSFRGYEQF
NA TRBV19 ASSMGGRAYNEQF
NA TRBV18 ASSRGVDEKLF
NA TRBV27 ASRLAGGNEQF
NA TRBV7-2 ASSLAPTGAGTEAF
NA TRBV27 ASSSDRHTDTQY
NA TRBV28 ASSLLASSYEQY
NA TRBV6-5 ASSSPQAGIYEQY
NA TRBV7-8 ASSRSGALNEKLF